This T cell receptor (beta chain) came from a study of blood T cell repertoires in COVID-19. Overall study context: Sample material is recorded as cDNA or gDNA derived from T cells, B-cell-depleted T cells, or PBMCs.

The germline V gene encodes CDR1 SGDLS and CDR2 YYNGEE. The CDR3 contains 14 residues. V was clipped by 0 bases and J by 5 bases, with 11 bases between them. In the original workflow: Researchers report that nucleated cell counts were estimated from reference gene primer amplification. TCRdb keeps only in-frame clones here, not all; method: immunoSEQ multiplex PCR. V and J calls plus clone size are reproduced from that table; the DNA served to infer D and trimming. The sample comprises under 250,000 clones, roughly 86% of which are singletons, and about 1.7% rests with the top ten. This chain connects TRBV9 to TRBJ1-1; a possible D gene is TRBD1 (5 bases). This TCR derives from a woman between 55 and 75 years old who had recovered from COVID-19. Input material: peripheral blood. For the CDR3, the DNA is TGTGCCAGCAGCGTAGCGGAGGGACGAACTGAAGCTTTCTTT. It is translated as CASSVAEGRTEAFF.